The clone carrying this T cell receptor (beta chain) was seen many times. The source material, RNA transcripts, was used to amplify TCR beta CDR3 regions. When the TCR CDR3 underwent first-round RT-PCR, the HTBI primer set was used. MiXCR, applied by TCRdb to the multiplex PCR reads, yields one record per CDR3 protein. The sample holds approximately 200,000 distinct CDR3 sequences, approximately 20% seen once. This record belongs to a study of T cells in Graves' hyperthyroidism and ophthalmopathy. Stable hyperthyroidism: no ophthalmopathy progression over 18 months of follow-up. The study excluded patients with uncontrolled infection, other autoimmune disease, pregnancy or lactation. The diagnostic basis comprised clinical symptoms, serum thyroxine and TRAb, thyroid ultrasound and orbital computed tomography. PBMCs came from more than 8.5 ml fresh peripheral blood. V lost 4 bases, J lost 1 base, and 14 bases lay in between. The CDR3 spans 17 residues. The germline V gene encodes CDR1 SNHLY and CDR2 FYNNEI.

Material: blood. The TCR sequence derives from a man aged 40-50 years with Graves' hyperthyroidism. This chain links TRBV2 with TRBJ2-6; D not certain. DNA for the CDR3: TGTGCCAGCAGTGCTGGTCCTACCGGTTCTGGGGCCAACGTCCTGACTTTC. Translating it yields CASSAGPTGSGANVLTF.